The rows below give T cell receptor beta chains drawn from one sample of a study of T cells after yellow fever vaccination. Each CDR3 protein is one row after TCRdb ran MiXCR on the 5' RACE reads. In the table there are around 160,000 distinct CDR3 sequences, 5.5% to 7.5% of which are singletons. This material consisted of CD4+ T cells sorted from PBMCs, taken around 5 days after the first yellow fever vaccination. These receptors were collected from a young man who received the YFV17D yellow fever vaccine. Each CDR3 is given with its conserved first and last residue. The order of the fields is CDR3 length, J gene, D gene, V gene, clone size, CDR3 protein, CDR3 DNA. The D gene is left open where the match is weak. Clone sizes are given selectively: once, few, many, or a class where the clone is expanded.

>17|TRBJ2-3|TRBD2|TRBV20-1|many
CSATTSGGKSGTDTQYF
TGCAGTGCTACGACTAGCGGGGGGAAAAGTGGCACAGATACGCAGTATTTT
>14|TRBJ1-1|-|TRBV7-6|few
CASSPSRGFTEAFF
TGTGCCAGCAGCCCTAGCCGGGGTTTCACTGAAGCTTTCTTT
>16|TRBJ2-1|TRBD1|TRBV6-2/TRBV6-3|many
CASSSRPGTAFNEQFF
TGTGCCAGCAGTTCGCGACCTGGGACAGCTTTCAATGAGCAGTTCTTC
>17|TRBJ1-5|-|TRBV21-1|-
CASTGRGRGSSNQPQHF
TGTGCCAGCACGGGCAGGGGAAGGGGCAGCAGCAATCAGCCCCAGCATTTT
>15|TRBJ1-1|-|TRBV5-1|many
CASSLTTASNTEAFF
TGCGCCAGCAGCTTGACTACAGCCTCGAACACTGAAGCTTTCTTT
>13|TRBJ2-3|-|TRBV2|-
CASSELGEDTQYF
TGTGCCAGCAGTGAATTGGGGGAGGATACGCAGTATTTT
>17|TRBJ1-6|-|TRBV6-5|many
CASSYSSRVHYNSPLHF
TGTGCCAGCAGTTACTCGAGCAGGGTGCACTATAATTCACCCCTCCACTTT
>16|TRBJ1-1|-|TRBV7-2|many
CASSLNRVRGGTEAFF
TGTGCCAGCAGCTTAAATCGAGTCAGGGGAGGGACTGAAGCTTTCTTT
>13|TRBJ2-2|TRBD1|TRBV6-5|many
CASRGQGPGELFF
TGTGCCAGCAGGGGACAGGGGCCCGGGGAGCTGTTTTTT
>12|TRBJ2-5|-|TRBV7-2|many
CASSLVLGDQYF
TGTGCCAGCAGCTTAGTTCTGGGGGACCAGTACTTC
>14|TRBJ2-3|-|TRBV4-3|few
CASSQERVRGTQYF
TGCGCCAGCAGCCAAGAACGGGTCCGGGGTACGCAGTATTTT
>16|TRBJ2-7|-|TRBV10-2|few
CASSEWSPRRAYEQYF
TGCGCCAGCAGTGAGTGGAGTCCCCGTAGGGCCTACGAGCAGTACTTC
>15|TRBJ2-1|TRBD1|TRBV5-1|-
CASSTMTQGYNEQFF
TGCGCCAGCAGCACGATGACACAGGGGTACAATGAGCAGTTCTTC
>17|TRBJ2-1|TRBD2|TRBV18|many
CASSLPLAGGNYNEQFF
TGTGCCAGCTCACTTCCTTTGGCGGGGGGGAACTACAATGAGCAGTTCTTC
>15|TRBJ2-5|TRBD2|TRBV30|few
CAWSPGGGAIGTQYF
TGTGCCTGGAGCCCCGGGGGGGGAGCAATAGGGACCCAGTACTTC
>18|TRBJ2-3|TRBD2|TRBV20-1|-
CSARVPRGERGGRDTQYF
TGCAGTGCTAGAGTTCCGCGGGGGGAGCGGGGGGGCAGAGATACGCAGTATTTT
>15|TRBJ2-1|TRBD2|TRBV7-2|-
CASSLPSGGAFEQFF
TGTGCCAGCAGCTTACCTAGCGGGGGGGCATTTGAGCAGTTCTTC
>17|TRBJ2-2|-|TRBV12-3/TRBV12-4|-
CASSLDRGHTYTGELFF
TGTGCCAGCAGTTTAGATCGCGGACATACTTACACCGGGGAGCTGTTTTTT
>13|TRBJ2-3|-|TRBV6-6|few
CATRGSSTDTQYF
TGTGCCACACGGGGGTCTAGCACAGATACGCAGTATTTT
>14|TRBJ2-2|-|TRBV7-2|many
CASSLSFGTGELFF
TGTGCCAGCAGCTTATCATTTGGGACCGGGGAGCTGTTTTTT
>12|TRBJ2-1|-|TRBV25-1|many
CASSEWSSEQFF
TGTGCCAGCAGTGAATGGTCCAGCGAGCAGTTCTTC
>17|TRBJ1-3|TRBD1|TRBV12-3/TRBV12-4|many
CASSFSGTGGSGNTIYF
TGTGCCAGCAGTTTCTCCGGGACAGGGGGCTCTGGAAACACCATATATTTT
>13|TRBJ1-2|-|TRBV2|-
CASSDPYSYGYTF
TGTGCCAGCAGTGACCCCTACAGCTATGGCTACACCTTC
>15|TRBJ2-3|-|TRBV12-3/TRBV12-4|many
CASSLALGGTDTQYF
TGTGCCAGCAGTTTAGCGCTGGGGGGCACAGATACGCAGTATTTT
>16|TRBJ1-4|-|TRBV5-5|many
CASSLWVAQRNEKLFF
TGTGCCAGCAGCTTGTGGGTGGCACAACGGAATGAAAAACTGTTTTTT
>14|TRBJ1-3|-|TRBV5-1|-
CASTPGPPGNTIYF
TGCGCCAGCACCCCGGGCCCGCCTGGAAACACCATATATTTT
>16|TRBJ1-5|-|TRBV7-2|many
CASSPDAGNSNQPQHF
TGTGCCAGCAGCCCCGACGCTGGGAATAGCAATCAGCCCCAGCATTTT
>16|TRBJ2-1|TRBD2|TRBV6-2/TRBV6-3|many
CASSRLTGGPYNEQFF
TGTGCCAGCAGTCGACTGACGGGGGGGCCCTACAATGAGCAGTTCTTC
>13|TRBJ1-1|-|TRBV5-1|many
CASSVAGSSEAFF
TGCGCCAGCAGCGTAGCGGGGTCTTCTGAAGCTTTCTTT
>14|TRBJ2-3|-|TRBV5-1|few
CASSLGTHGDTQYF
TGCGCCAGCAGCTTGGGGACCCATGGAGATACGCAGTATTTT
>15|TRBJ2-7|TRBD2|TRBV5-1|many
CASSLSGSRSYEQYF
TGCGCCAGCAGCCTTAGCGGGAGCCGCTCCTACGAGCAGTACTTC
>15|TRBJ1-1|-|TRBV7-3|-
CASSLLGSPNTEAFF
TGTGCCAGCAGCTTATTGGGGAGCCCTAACACTGAAGCTTTCTTT
>17|TRBJ2-5|TRBD2|TRBV6-2/TRBV6-3|many
CASSQRLAGTPQETQYF
TGTGCCAGCAGTCAACGACTAGCGGGGACCCCCCAAGAGACCCAGTACTTC
>15|TRBJ1-1|TRBD1|TRBV3-1|many
CASSHRPVQGREAFF
TGTGCCAGCAGCCACAGGCCCGTACAGGGGAGGGAAGCTTTCTTT
>15|TRBJ1-4|-|TRBV18|few
CASSPRRGPNEKLFF
TGTGCCAGCTCACCACGGCGGGGGCCCAATGAAAAACTGTTTTTT
>12|TRBJ2-3|-|TRBV20-1|many
CSAYRDTDTQYF
TGCAGTGCGTACAGGGACACAGATACGCAGTATTTT
>14|TRBJ1-5|-|TRBV12-3/TRBV12-4|many
CASSLNLSNQPQHF
TGTGCCAGCAGTTTAAACCTTAGCAATCAGCCCCAGCATTTT
>13|TRBJ1-2|TRBD1|TRBV12-3/TRBV12-4|few
CASSEQGSYGYTF
TGTGCCAGCAGTGAACAGGGGAGCTATGGCTACACCTTC
>16|TRBJ2-3|TRBD2|TRBV7-2|many
CASRTSGGFSTDTQYF
TGTGCCAGCCGGACTAGCGGGGGTTTTAGCACAGATACGCAGTATTTT